This T cell receptor (beta chain) was observed in a study of blood T cells in healthy people across ages. The CDR3 is 16 amino acids. Germline CDR1 reads MNHNS; CDR2 reads SASEGT. Alongside a J-beta primer mix, a sample-barcoded 5' primer served in a second PCR lasting roughly 7 to 11 cycles. From the 5' RACE reads, TCRdb called clonotypes with MiXCR, one entry per CDR3 protein. The profile shows about 1.6 million distinct CDR3 sequences, around 36% of them singletons. Sample: blood. This TCR was recovered from a young woman in good health. V gene TRBV6-1 combines with J gene TRBJ2-1; tentative D call: TRBD1 (6 bases). Gene TRBJ2-7 matches the end of the DNA better, so the J call may be wrong. The CDR3 region has the DNA TGTGCCAGCAGACAACTACAGGGTATCCCTTACAATGAGCAGTACTTC. It translates to CASRQLQGIPYNEQYF.